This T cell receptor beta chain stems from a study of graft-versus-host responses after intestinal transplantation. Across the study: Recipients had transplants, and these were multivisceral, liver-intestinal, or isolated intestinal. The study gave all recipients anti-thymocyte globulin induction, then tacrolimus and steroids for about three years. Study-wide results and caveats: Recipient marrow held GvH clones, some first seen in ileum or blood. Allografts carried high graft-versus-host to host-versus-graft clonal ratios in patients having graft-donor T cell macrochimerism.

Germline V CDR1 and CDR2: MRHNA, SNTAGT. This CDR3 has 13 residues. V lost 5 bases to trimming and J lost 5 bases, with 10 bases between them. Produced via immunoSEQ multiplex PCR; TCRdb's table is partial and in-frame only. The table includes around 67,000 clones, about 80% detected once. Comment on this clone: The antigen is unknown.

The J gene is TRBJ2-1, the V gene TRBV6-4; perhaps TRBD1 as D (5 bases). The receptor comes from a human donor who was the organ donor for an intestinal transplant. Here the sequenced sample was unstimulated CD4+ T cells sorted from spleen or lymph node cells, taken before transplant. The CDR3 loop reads CASSRQFDNEQFF. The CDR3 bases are TGTGCCAGCAGTCGACAGTTCGACAATGAGCAGTTCTTC.